The sequence of this T cell receptor (beta chain) was determined in a study of shared clonotypes between healthy human individuals. Samples underwent the assay at deep level. Splitting of each subset's genomic DNA was done evenly across several immunoSEQ plates. Assay used: immunoSEQ multiplex PCR; TCRdb lists only in-frame clones, some missing. The table has 2 million to 2.5 million clones, around 95% seen once. Negatively enriched CD4+ T cells were divided by CD45RA into naive and memory. The CDR3 contains 14 residues. Germline loops: CDR1 LNHDA, CDR2 SQIVND (reference sequence). With 6 bases removed from V and 2 bases from J, the gap between germline ends came to 14 bases.

J is TRBJ2-7 and V is TRBV19; maybe TRBD2 (6 bases). This clonotype was obtained from a man between 18 and 35 years old in good health. Material: naive CD4+ T cells sorted from blood. Stated subset: CD45RA+ positively selected. As DNA, the CDR3 is TGTGCCAGTAGCCCTTTAGGGGAGGCCTACGAGCAGTACTTC. Translated, it gives CASSPLGEAYEQYF.